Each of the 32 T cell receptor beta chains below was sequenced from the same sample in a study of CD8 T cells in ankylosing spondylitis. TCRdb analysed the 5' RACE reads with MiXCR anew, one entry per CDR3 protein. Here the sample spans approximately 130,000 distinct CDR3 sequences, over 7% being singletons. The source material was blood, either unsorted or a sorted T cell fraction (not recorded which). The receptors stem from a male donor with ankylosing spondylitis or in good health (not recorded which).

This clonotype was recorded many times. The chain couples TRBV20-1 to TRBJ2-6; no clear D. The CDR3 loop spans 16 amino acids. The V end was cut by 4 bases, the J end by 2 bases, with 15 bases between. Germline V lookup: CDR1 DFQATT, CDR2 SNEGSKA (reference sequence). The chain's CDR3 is CSAKATLLAGANVLTF. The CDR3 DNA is TGCAGTGCTAAGGCTACCCTATTAGCTGGGGCCAACGTCCTGACTTTC.

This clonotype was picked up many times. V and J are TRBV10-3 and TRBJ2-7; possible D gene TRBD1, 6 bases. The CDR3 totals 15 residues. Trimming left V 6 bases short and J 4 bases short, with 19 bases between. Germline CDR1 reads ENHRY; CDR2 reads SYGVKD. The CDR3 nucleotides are TGTGCCATCAGAGCAGGGGCAGCAGTTGAGTACGAGCAGTACTTC. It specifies CAIRAGAAVEYEQYF.

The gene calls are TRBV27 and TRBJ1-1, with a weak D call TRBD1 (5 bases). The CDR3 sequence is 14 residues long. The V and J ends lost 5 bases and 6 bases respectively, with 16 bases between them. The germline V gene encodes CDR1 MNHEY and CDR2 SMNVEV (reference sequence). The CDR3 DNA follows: TGTGCCAGCAGTCACATACAACCGACAGCTGAAGCTTTCTTT. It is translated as CASSHIQPTAEAFF.

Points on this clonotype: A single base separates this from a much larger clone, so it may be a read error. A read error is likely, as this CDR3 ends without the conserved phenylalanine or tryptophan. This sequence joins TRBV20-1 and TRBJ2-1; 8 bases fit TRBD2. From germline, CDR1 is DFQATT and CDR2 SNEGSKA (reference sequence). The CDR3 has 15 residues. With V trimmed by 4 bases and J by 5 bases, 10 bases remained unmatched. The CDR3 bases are TGCAGTGCTACCCCAGCGGGAGTTGGGAACAATGAGCAGTTCTTA. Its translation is CSATPAGVGNNEQFL.

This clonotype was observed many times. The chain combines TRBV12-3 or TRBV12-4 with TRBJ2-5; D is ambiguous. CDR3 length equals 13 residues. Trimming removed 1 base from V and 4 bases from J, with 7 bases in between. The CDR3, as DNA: TGTGCCAGCAGTTTAGAAGCCGGAGAGACCCAGTACTTC. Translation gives CASSLEAGETQYF.

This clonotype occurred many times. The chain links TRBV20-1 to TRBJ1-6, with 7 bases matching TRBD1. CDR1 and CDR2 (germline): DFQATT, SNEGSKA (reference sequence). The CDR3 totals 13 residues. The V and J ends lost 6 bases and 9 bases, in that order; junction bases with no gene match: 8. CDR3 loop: CSAERQGGSPLHF. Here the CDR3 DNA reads TGCAGTGCCGAAAGACAGGGCGGTTCACCCCTCCACTTT.

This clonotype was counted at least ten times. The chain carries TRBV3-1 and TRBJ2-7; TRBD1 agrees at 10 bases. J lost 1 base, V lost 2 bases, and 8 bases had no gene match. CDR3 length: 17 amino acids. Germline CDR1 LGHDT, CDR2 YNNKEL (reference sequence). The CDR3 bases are TGTGCCAGCAGCCAAATGAGGGACAGGGGAATGTCCTACGAGCAGTACTTC. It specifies CASSQMRDRGMSYEQYF.

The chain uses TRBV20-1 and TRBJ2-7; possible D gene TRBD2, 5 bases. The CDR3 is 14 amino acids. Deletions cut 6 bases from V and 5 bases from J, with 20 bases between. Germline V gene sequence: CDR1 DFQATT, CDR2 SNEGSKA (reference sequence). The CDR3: CSAVGSRGPNEQYF. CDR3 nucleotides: TGCAGTGCGGTGGGTTCTAGAGGGCCGAACGAGCAGTACTTC.

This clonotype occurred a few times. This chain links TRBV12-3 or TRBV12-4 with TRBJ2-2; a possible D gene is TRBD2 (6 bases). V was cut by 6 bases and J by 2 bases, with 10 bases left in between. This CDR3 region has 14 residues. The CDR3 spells CASRAGSNTGELFF. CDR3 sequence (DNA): TGTGCCAGCAGGGCCGGGAGCAACACCGGGGAGCTGTTTTTT.

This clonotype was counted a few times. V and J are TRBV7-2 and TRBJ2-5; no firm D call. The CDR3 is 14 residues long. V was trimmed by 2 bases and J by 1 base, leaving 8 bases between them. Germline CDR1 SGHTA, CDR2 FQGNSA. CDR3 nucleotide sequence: TGTGCCAGCAGCTTAACCGCTTTCCAAGAGACCCAGTACTTC. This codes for CASSLTAFQETQYF.

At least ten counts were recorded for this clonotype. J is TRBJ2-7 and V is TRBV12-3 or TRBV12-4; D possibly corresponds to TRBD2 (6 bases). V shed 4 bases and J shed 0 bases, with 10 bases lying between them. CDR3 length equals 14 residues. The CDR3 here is CASSSAGGSYEQYF. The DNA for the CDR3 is TGTGCCAGCAGTTCCGCCGGGGGCTCCTACGAGCAGTACTTC.

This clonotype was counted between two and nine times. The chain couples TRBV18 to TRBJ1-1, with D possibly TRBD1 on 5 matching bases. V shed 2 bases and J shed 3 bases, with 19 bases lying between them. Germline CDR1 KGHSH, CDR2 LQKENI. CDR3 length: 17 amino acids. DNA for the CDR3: TGTGCCAGCTCACCAAGACCGGGGGGACGAGGGTACACTGAAGCTTTCTTT. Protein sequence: CASSPRPGGRGYTEAFF.

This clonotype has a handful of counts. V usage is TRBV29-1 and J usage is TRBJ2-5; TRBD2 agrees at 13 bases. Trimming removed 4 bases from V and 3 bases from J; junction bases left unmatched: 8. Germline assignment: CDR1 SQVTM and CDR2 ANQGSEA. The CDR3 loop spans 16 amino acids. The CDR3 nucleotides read TGCAGCGTTGCTGGCGGGACTAGCGGGGCCAAAGAGACCCAGTACTTC. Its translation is CSVAGGTSGAKETQYF.

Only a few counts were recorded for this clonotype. The CDR3 region is CASSPPQGFTGTSGRRADYNEQFF. CDR3 nucleotide sequence: TGTGCCAGCTCACCCCCGCAAGGATTTACCGGGACTAGCGGGAGGAGGGCTGACTACAATGAGCAGTTCTTC. The rearrangement links TRBV18 to TRBJ2-1, with 15 bases aligning to TRBD2. The CDR3 totals 24 residues. With 3 bases clipped from V and 3 bases from J, the junction kept 24 bases outside the gene matches. Germline values: CDR1 KGHSH, CDR2 LQKENI.

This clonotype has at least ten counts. CDR3 protein: CASSQDAGSGTEAFF. Here the CDR3 DNA reads TGCGCCAGCAGCCAAGATGCGGGGTCCGGCACTGAAGCTTTCTTT. The chain has TRBV4-3 and TRBJ1-1; D unclear. V dropped 0 bases and J dropped 4 bases, with 12 bases sitting between them. The germline CDR1 and CDR2 sequences are LGHNA and YSLEER. This CDR3 has 15 amino acids.

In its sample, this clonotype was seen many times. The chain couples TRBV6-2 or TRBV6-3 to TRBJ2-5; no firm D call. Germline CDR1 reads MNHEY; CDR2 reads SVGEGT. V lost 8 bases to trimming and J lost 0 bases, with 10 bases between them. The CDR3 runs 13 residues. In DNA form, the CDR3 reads TGTGCCAGCTTGAGGTCGTACCAAGAGACCCAGTACTTC. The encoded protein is CASLRSYQETQYF.

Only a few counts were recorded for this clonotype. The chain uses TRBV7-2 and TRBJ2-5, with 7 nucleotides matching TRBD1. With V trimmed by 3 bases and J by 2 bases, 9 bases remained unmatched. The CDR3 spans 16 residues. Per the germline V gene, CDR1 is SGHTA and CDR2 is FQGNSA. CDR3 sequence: CASSFRADRVQETQYF. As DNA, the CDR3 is TGTGCCAGCAGCTTTAGGGCAGACAGGGTTCAAGAGACCCAGTACTTC.

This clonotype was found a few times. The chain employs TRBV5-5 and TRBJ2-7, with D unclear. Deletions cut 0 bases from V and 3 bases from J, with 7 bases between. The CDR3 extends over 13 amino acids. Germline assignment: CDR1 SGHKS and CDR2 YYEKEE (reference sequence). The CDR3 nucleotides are TGTGCCAGCAGCTTGGAATCCAACTACGAGCAGTACTTC. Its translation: CASSLESNYEQYF. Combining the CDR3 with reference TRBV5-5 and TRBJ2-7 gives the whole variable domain DAGVTQSPTHLIKTRGQQVTLRCSPISGHKSVSWYQQVLGQGPQFIFQYYEKEERGRGNFPDRFSARQFPNYSSELNVNALLLGDSALYLCASSLESNYEQYFGPGTRLTVT.

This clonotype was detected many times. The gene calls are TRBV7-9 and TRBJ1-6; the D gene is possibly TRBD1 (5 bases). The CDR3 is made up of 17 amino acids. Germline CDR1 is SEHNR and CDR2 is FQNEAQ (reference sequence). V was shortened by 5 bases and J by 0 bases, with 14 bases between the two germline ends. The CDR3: CASSRDSSSSYNSPLHF. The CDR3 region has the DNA TGTGCCAGCAGCCGAGACAGCAGTAGCTCCTATAATTCACCCCTCCACTTT.

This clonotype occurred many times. CDR3 region: CASSLGPTGGEQYF. In DNA, the CDR3 is TGTGCCAGCAGCTTAGGGCCGACAGGAGGCGAGCAGTACTTC. This chain connects TRBV7-2 to TRBJ2-7, with D possibly being TRBD1 (6 bases). Germline CDR1 SGHTA, CDR2 FQGNSA. V lost 1 base and J lost 6, with 13 bases in between. This CDR3 is built from 14 residues.

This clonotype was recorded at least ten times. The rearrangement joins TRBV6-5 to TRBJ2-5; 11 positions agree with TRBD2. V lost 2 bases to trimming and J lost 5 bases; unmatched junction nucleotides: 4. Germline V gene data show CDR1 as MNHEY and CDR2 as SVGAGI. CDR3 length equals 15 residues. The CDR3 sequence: CASSYPTSGKETQYF. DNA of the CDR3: TGTGCCAGCAGTTACCCGACTAGCGGGAAGGAGACCCAGTACTTC.

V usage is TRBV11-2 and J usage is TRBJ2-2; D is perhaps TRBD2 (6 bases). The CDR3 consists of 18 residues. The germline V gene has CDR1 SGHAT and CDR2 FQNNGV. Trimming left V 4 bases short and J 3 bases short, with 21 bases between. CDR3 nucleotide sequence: TGTGCCAGCAGCTCCCGCTTCGCGGGGACCGGGGACACCGGGGAGCTGTTTTTT. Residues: CASSSRFAGTGDTGELFF.

The CDR3 nucleotides read TGCAGTGCCAAGCGGGAGTCCCCCTACGAGCAGTACTTC. Its translation is CSAKRESPYEQYF. V and J are TRBV20-1 and TRBJ2-7, with TRBD2 matching 8 bases. Germline assignment: CDR1 DFQATT and CDR2 SNEGSKA (reference sequence). J lost 2 bases, V lost 6 bases, and 6 bases had no gene match. The CDR3 extends over 13 amino acids.

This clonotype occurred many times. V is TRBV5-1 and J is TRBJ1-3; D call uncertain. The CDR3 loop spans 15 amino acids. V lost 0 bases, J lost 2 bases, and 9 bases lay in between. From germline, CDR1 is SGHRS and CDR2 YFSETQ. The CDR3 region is CASSLDRSTGNTIYF. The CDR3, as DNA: TGCGCCAGCAGCTTGGACCGTTCCACTGGAAACACCATATATTTT.

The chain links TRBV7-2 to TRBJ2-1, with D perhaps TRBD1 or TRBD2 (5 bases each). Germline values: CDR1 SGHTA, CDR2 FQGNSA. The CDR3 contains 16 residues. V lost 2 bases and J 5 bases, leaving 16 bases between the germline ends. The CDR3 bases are TGTGCCAGCAGCTTACAGATTGGCTGGGGGAACAATGAGCAGTTCTTC. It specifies CASSLQIGWGNNEQFF.

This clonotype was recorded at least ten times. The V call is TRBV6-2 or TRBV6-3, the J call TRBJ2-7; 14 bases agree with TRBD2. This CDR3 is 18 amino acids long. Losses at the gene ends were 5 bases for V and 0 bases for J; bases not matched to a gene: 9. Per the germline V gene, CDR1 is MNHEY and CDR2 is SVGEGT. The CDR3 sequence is CASSTTGTSGRTSYEQYF. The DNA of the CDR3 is TGTGCCAGCAGTACCACCGGGACTAGCGGGAGAACCTCCTACGAGCAGTACTTC.

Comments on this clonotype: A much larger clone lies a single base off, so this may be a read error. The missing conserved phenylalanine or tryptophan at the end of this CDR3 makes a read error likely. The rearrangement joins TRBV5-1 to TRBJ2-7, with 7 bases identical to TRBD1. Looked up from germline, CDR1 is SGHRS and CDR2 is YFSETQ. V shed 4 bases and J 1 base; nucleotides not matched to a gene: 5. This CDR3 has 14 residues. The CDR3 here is CASSPSTGSYEQYL. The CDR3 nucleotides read TGCGCCAGCAGCCCATCGACAGGGTCCTACGAGCAGTACTTG.

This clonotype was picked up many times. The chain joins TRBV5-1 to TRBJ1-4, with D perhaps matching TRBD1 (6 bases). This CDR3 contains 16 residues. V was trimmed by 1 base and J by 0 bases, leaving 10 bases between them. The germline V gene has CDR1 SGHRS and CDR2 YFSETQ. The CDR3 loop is CASSLQGLATNEKLFF. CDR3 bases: TGCGCCAGCAGCTTGCAGGGGCTCGCAACTAATGAAAAACTGTTTTTT. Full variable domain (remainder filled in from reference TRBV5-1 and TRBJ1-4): KAGVTQTPRYLIKTRGQQVTLSCSPISGHRSVSWYQQTPGQGLQFLFEYFSETQRNKGNFPGRFSGRQFSNSRSEMNVSTLELGDSALYLCASSLQGLATNEKLFFGSGTQLSVL.

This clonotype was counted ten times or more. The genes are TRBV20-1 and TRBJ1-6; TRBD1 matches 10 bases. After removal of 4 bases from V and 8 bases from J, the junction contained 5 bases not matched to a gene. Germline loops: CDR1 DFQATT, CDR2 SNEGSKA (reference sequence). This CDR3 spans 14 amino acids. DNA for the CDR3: TGCAGTGCTAAATCCGGGACAGGGGATTCACCCCTCCACTTT. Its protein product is CSAKSGTGDSPLHF.

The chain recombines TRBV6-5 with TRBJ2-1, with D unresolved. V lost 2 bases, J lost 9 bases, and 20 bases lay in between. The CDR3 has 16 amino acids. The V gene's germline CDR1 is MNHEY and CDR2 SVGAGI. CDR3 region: CASSYEWFGGLSEQFF. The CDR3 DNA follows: TGTGCCAGCAGTTACGAGTGGTTTGGTGGCCTGAGTGAGCAGTTCTTC.

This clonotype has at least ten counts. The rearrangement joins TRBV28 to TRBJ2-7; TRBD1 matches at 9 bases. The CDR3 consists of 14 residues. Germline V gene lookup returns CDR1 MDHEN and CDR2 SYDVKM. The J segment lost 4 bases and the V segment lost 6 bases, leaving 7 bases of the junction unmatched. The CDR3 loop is CASSETGQGYEQYF. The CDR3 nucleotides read TGTGCCAGCAGCGAGACGGGACAGGGATACGAGCAGTACTTC.

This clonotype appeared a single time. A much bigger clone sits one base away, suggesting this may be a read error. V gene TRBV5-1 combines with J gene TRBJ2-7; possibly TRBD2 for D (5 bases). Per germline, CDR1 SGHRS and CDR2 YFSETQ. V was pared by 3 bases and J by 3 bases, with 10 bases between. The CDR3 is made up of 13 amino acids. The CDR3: CASSSTSRYEQYF. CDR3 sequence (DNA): TGCGCCAGCAGCTCAACTAGTCGCTACGAGCAGTACTTC. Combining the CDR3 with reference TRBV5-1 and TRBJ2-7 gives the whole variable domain KAGVTQTPRYLIKTRGQQVTLSCSPISGHRSVSWYQQTPGQGLQFLFEYFSETQRNKGNFPGRFSGRQFSNSRSEMNVSTLELGDSALYLCASSSTSRYEQYFGPGTRLTVT.